The 6 T cell receptor beta chains below all came from one sample that was sequenced in a study of blood T cell repertoires in COVID-19. Assay used: immunoSEQ multiplex PCR; TCRdb lists only in-frame clones, some missing. The sample lists about 150,000 clones, 90% to 95% occurring once. The source material was peripheral blood. The receptor set was obtained from a man aged 50 to 60 with acute or convalescent COVID-19.

The chain joins TRBV6-2 or TRBV6-3 to TRBJ2-5; 7 nucleotides line up with TRBD1. There are 15 residues in the CDR3. In germline, CDR1 is MNHEY, CDR2 SVGEGT. Trimming cost V 5 bases and J 5 bases; bases outside gene matches: 11. Here the CDR3 reads CASSQTGTARETQYF. The CDR3 nucleotides are TGTGCCAGCAGTCAAACCGGGACAGCAAGGGAGACCCAGTACTTC.

This rearrangement joins TRBV9 to TRBJ1-1; 7 bases align to TRBD1. The CDR3 totals 16 residues. The V gene's germline CDR1 is SGDLS and CDR2 YYNGEE. V trimming: 3 bases; J trimming: 3 bases; junction bases outside the gene matches: 11. CDR3 loop: CASSAPRQGVDTEAFF. The CDR3 coding sequence is TGTGCCAGCAGCGCCCCCCGACAGGGTGTGGACACTGAAGCTTTCTTT. Drawing the rest from reference TRBV9 and TRBJ1-1, the complete variable domain is DSGVTQTPKHLITATGQRVTLRCSPRSGDLSVYWYQQSLDQGLQFLIQYYNGEERAKGNILERFSAQQFPDLHSELNLSSLELGDSALYFCASSAPRQGVDTEAFFGQGTRLTVV.

This chain links TRBV27 with TRBJ2-3, with unresolved D. Trimming stripped 4 bases from V and 2 bases from J, with 22 bases between. The CDR3 loop spans 18 amino acids. The V gene's germline CDR1 is MNHEY and CDR2 SMNVEV (reference sequence). The CDR3 sequence is CASSSHHSRQFNTDTQYF. In DNA, the CDR3 is TGTGCCAGCAGTTCCCACCACTCGAGGCAATTCAACACAGATACGCAGTATTTT.

The CDR3 DNA reads TGTGCCAGTAGTCCTATTGGGGACTTGGGCTCCTACGAGCAGTACTTC. Encoded protein: CASSPIGDLGSYEQYF. V gene TRBV19 combines with J gene TRBJ2-7; D is perhaps TRBD2 (6 bases). Trimming stripped 5 bases from V and 0 bases from J, with 17 bases between. Germline CDR1 and CDR2: LNHDA and SQIVND (reference sequence). CDR3 size: 16 residues.

The chain joins TRBV4-1 to TRBJ2-2, with 13 bases lining up with TRBD2. Germline V gives CDR1 MGHRA, CDR2 YSYEKL. The CDR3 has 17 residues. Losses at the gene ends were 1 base for V and 5 bases for J; bases not matched to a gene: 4. CDR3 region: CASSQATSGRYTGELFF. CDR3 sequence (DNA): TGCGCCAGCAGCCAAGCGACTAGCGGGAGGTATACCGGGGAGCTGTTTTTT.

The rearrangement uses TRBV5-1 and TRBJ2-5; D remains ambiguous. V lost 3 bases and J lost 3, with 9 bases in between. The CDR3 consists of 13 residues. Germline loops: CDR1 SGHRS, CDR2 YFSETQ. The DNA of the CDR3 is TGCGCCAGCAGCTCCACAGAAAAAGAGACCCAGTACTTC. This translates into CASSSTEKETQYF.